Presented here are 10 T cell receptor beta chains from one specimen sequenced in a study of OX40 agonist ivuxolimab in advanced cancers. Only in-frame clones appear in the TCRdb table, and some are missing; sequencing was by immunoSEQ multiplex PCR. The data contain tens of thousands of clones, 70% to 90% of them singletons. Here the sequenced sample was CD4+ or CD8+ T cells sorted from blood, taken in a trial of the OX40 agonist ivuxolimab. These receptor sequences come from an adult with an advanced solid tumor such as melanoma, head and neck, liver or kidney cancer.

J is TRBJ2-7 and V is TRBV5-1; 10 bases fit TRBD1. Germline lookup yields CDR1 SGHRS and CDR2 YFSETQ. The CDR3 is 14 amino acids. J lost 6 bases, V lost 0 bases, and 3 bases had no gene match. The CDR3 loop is CASSLGTGGVEQYF. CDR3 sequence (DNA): TGCGCCAGCAGCTTGGGGACAGGGGGTGTCGAGCAGTACTTC. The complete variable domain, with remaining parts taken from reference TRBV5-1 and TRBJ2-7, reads KAGVTQTPRYLIKTRGQQVTLSCSPISGHRSVSWYQQTPGQGLQFLFEYFSETQRNKGNFPGRFSGRQFSNSRSEMNVSTLELGDSALYLCASSLGTGGVEQYFGPGTRLTVT.

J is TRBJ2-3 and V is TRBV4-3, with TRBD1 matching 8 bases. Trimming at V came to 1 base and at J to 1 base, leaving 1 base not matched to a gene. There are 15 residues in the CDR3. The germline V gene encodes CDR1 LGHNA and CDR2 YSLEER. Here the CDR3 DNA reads TGCGCCAGCAGCCAAGCGGGACAGGGCACAGATACGCAGTATTTT. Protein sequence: CASSQAGQGTDTQYF.

The CDR3: CASSAASGQETQYF. The CDR3 bases are TGTGCCAGCAGTGCTGCTAGCGGTCAAGAGACCCAGTACTTC. V usage is TRBV2 and J usage is TRBJ2-5; 7 bases line up with TRBD2. J lost 2 bases, V lost 4 bases, and 4 bases had no gene match. From germline, CDR1 is SNHLY and CDR2 FYNNEI. The CDR3 totals 14 residues.

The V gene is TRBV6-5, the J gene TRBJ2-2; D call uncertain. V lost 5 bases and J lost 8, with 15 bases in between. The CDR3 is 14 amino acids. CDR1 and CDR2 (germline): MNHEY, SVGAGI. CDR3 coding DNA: TGTGCCAGCAGTGCATCCTTTCAGACAGGGGAGCTGTTTTTT. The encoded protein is CASSASFQTGELFF.

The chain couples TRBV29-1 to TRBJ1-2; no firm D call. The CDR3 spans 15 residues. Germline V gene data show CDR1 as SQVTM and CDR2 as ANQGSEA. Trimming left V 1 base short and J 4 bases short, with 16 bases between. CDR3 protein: CSVEADIGRSYGYTF. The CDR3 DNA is TGCAGCGTTGAAGCCGACATCGGAAGAAGCTATGGCTACACCTTC.

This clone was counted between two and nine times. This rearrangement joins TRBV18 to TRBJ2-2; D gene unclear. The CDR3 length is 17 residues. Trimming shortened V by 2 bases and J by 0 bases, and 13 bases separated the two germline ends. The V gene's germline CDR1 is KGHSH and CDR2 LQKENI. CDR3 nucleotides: TGTGCCAGCTCACCATTTTCTCGGATTTCGAACACCGGGGAGCTGTTTTTT. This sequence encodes CASSPFSRISNTGELFF.

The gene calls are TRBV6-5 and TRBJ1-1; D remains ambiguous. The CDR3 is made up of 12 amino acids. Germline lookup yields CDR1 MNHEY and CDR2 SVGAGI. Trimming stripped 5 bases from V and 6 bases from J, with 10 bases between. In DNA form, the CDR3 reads TGTGCCAGCAGTCGAGTGCCTCCTGAAGCTTTCTTT. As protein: CASSRVPPEAFF.

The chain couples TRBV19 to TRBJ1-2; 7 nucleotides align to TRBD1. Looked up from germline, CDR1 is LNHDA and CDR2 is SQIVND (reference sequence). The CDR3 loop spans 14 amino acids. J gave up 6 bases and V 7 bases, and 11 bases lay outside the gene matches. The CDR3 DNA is TGTGCCAGTACCCCGGGAAAGGGGGCGAATGGCTACACCTTC. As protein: CASTPGKGANGYTF.

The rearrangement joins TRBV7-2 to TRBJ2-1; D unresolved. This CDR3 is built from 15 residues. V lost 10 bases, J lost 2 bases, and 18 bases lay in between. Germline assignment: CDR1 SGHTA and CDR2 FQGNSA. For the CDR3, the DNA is TGTGCCACCAACCTGGATACCCAAACCTACAATGAGCAGTTCTTC. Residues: CATNLDTQTYNEQFF. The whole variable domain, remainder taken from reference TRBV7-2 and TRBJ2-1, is GAGVSQSPSNKVTEKGKDVELRCDPISGHTALYWYRQSLGQGLEFLIYFQGNSAPDKSGLPSDRFSAERTGGSVSTLTIQRTQQEDSAVYLCATNLDTQTYNEQFFGPGTRLTVL.

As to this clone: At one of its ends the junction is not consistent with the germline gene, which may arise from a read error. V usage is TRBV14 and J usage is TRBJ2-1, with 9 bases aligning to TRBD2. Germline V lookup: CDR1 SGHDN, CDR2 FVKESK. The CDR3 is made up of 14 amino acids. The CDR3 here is CASSQVLASGELFF. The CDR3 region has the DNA TGTGCCAGCAGCCAAGTCCTGGCTAGCGGGGAGCTGTTCTTC.